This T cell receptor (beta chain) appears in the sequencing data of a study of CD8+CD57+ T cells in acquired aplastic anemia. Looking at the study overall: Across the sorted CD4+ and CD8+ cells, DNA amounts averaged roughly 3.5 ug.

With respect to this clonotype: What it recognizes is unknown.

The use of genomic DNA as template underpinned the TCR beta VDJ and CDR3 profiling. TCRdb re-called the reads through MiXCR, storing one row per CDR3 protein. The data show a few hundred thousand distinct CDR3 sequences, roughly 53% seen once. Study-wide points: Overlap between patients and controls comprised some 31 CD8+ CDR3 sequences.

Germline V gene lookup returns CDR1 LNHDA and CDR2 SQIVND (reference sequence). This CDR3 contains 14 residues. Trimming cost V 6 bases and J 0 bases, with 9 bases left between them. In patients chosen for sequencing, flow cytometry had shown CD8+CD57+ cell expansion. Receipt of therapy had not occurred in any patient by the time of blood sampling. The sequence came from a human donor with aplastic anemia. Sequenced: sorted CD4+, CD8+, or CD8+CD57+ T cells (not recorded which) from PBMCs. The J gene is TRBJ2-1, the V gene TRBV19, with D perhaps matching TRBD1 or TRBD2 (5 bases each). The CDR3 protein is CASRDGTSYNEQFF. CDR3 coding DNA: TGTGCCAGTAGGGACGGGACCTCCTACAATGAGCAGTTCTTC.